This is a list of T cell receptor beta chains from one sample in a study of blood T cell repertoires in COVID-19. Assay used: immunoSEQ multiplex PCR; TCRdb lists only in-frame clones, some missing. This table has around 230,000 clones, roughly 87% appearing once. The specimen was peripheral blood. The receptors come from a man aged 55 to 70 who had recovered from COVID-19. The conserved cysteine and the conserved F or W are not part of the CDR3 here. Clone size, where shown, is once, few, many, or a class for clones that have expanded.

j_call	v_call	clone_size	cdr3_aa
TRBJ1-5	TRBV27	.	ASSFQGVGNQPQH
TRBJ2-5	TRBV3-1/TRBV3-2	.	ASSPGTGVETQY
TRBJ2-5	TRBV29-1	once	SAGQVMEETQY
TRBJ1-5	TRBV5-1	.	ASSLQGLGNQPQH
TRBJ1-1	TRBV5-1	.	ASSQGANTEAF
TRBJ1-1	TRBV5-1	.	ASRRTGGPEAF
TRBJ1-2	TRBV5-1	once	ASRSPRQGTY
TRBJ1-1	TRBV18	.	ASSPPTGGTNTEAF
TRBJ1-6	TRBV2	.	ASTGQWDSPLH
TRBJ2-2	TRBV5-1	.	ASSSQGAQDTGELF
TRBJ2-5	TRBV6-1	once	ASSEGLAGWETQY
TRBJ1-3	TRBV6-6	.	ASSYAGSGNTIY
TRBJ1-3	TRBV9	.	ASSPYGGSGNTIY
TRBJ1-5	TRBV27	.	ASSQRSTGTGGGNQPQH
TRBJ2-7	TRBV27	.	ASSLKAGVLYEQY
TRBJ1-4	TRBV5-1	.	ASSLSQGEKLF
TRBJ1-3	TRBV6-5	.	ASSSGQGGPNTIY
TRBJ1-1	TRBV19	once	ASSIYGDRSSRTEAF
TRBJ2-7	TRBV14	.	ASSQGGLAGIVGEQY
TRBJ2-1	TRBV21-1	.	ASSIPVPTGSVNEQF
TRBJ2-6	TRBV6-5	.	ASRDRAAGANVLT
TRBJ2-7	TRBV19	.	ASSLDRGPYEQY
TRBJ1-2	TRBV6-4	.	ASSDSYGVGYGYT
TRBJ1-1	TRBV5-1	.	ASSPATMNTEAF
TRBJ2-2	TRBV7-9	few	ASSLLVPGELF
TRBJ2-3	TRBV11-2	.	ASSLFLAGNTDTQY
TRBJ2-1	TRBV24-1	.	ATSSRGGRLVDEQF
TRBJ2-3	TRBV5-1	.	ASSLEDSRTDTQY